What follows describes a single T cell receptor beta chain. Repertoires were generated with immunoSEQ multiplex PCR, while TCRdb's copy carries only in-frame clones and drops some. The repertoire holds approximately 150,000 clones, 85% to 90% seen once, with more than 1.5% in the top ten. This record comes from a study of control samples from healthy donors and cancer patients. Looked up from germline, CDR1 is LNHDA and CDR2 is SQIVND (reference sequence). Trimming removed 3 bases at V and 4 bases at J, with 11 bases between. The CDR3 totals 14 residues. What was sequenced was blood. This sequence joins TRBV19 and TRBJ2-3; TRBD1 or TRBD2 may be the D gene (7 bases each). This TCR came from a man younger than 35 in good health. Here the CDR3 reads CASSMGGGPDTQYF. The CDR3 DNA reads TGTGCCAGTAGTATGGGAGGGGGCCCAGATACGCAGTATTTT.